The 14 T cell receptor beta chains given below trace back to one sample, sequenced in a study of blood T cell repertoires in COVID-19 (dated by TCRdb to the early 2020s). The protocol used for the library was the immunoSEQ multiplex PCR assay. The clones in this table, taken by TCRdb from immuneACCESS, are in-frame only. Not every clone is retained; where verified, under half of the shortfall comes from an unresolved V gene, and the cause of the rest is unknown. The sample has roughly 180,000 clones on record, roughly three quarters of them singletons. The top ten hold 15% to 20% of the sample. The sample consisted of peripheral blood. These receptors came from a man between 60 and 75 years old with active or convalescent COVID-19.

There are a few counts of this clone. The chain has TRBV18 and TRBJ2-5, with 7 bases lining up with TRBD1. Trimming cost V 4 bases and J 3 bases; bases outside gene matches: 14. Germline CDR1 and CDR2: KGHSH and LQKENI. CDR3 length equals 17 residues. Here the CDR3 reads CASSRRTGAQGEETQYF. The CDR3 region has the DNA TGTGCCAGCTCACGGCGGACTGGGGCCCAGGGGGAAGAGACCCAGTACTTC.

The chain has TRBV6-6 and TRBJ2-7, with 7 positions matching TRBD1. The CDR3 runs 13 residues. Germline CDR1 reads MNHNY; CDR2 reads SVGAGI (reference sequence). The J segment lost 3 bases and the V segment lost 5 bases, leaving 4 bases of the junction unmatched. The CDR3 sequence: CASSMRQGYEQYF. CDR3 nucleotide sequence: TGTGCCAGCAGTATGCGACAGGGCTACGAGCAGTACTTC.

As to this clone: Different DNA sequences within this sample yield the same CDR3. The genes are TRBV19 and TRBJ1-5; 7 bases are shared with TRBD1. Trimming at V came to 6 bases and at J to 5 bases, leaving 10 bases not matched to a gene. The CDR3 consists of 15 residues. CDR1 LNHDA and CDR2 SQIVND come from the germline V gene (reference sequence). This CDR3 reads CASSGWTGADQPQHF. The CDR3 DNA reads TGTGCCAGTAGCGGTTGGACAGGAGCCGATCAGCCCCAGCATTTT.

This rearrangement joins TRBV7-9 to TRBJ2-1; 11 nucleotides line up with TRBD2. This CDR3 contains 15 residues. The V gene end was trimmed by 3 bases and the J gene end by 5 bases; junction bases not matched to a gene: 3. CDR1 is SEHNR and CDR2 is FQNEAQ in the germline V gene (reference sequence). CDR3 DNA sequence: TGTGCCAGCAGCTTCCCGGGACTAGCGGACAATGAGCAGTTCTTC. Amino acid sequence: CASSFPGLADNEQFF.

The chain carries TRBV6-2 or TRBV6-3 and TRBJ1-1; D perhaps matches TRBD1 (5 bases). CDR3 length: 15 residues. Trimming took off 0 bases at V and 4 bases at J, with 12 bases between the two ends. CDR1 is MNHEY and CDR2 is SVGEGT in the germline V gene. CDR3 in amino acids: CASSYSPGKITEAFF. DNA of the CDR3: TGTGCCAGCAGTTACTCGCCAGGGAAAATCACTGAAGCTTTCTTT.

This clone occurred a few times. This rearrangement joins TRBV5-6 to TRBJ2-1; D unresolved. The CDR3 spans 17 residues. V was clipped by 4 bases and J by 2 bases, with 19 bases between them. The germline V gene encodes CDR1 SGHDT and CDR2 YYEEEE. CDR3 in amino acids: CASSPGGHRLAYNEQFF. The CDR3 nucleotides are TGTGCCAGCAGCCCAGGTGGGCACCGGCTCGCCTACAATGAGCAGTTCTTC. Complete variable domain (other parts from reference TRBV5-6 and TRBJ2-1): DAGVTQSPTHLIKTRGQQVTLRCSPKSGHDTVSWYQQALGQGPQFIFQYYEEEERQRGNFPDRFSGHQFPNYSSELNVNALLLGDSALYLCASSPGGHRLAYNEQFFGPGTRLTVL.

In its sample, this clone was seen once. The gene calls are TRBV7-2 and TRBJ2-2; 15 bases are a match to TRBD2. Trimming removed 4 bases from V and 3 bases from J; junction bases left unmatched: 3. The length of the CDR3 is 17 residues. Per germline, CDR1 SGHTA and CDR2 FQGNSA. The CDR3 loop is CASSSGLAGGHTGELFF. CDR3 DNA: TGTGCCAGCAGCTCCGGACTAGCGGGAGGGCACACCGGGGAGCTGTTTTTT.

The V gene is TRBV7-3, the J gene TRBJ1-6; maybe TRBD1 (5 bases). Trimming shortened V by 2 bases and J by 10 bases, and 15 bases separated the two germline ends. This CDR3 is built from 15 residues. Germline V gene lookup returns CDR1 SGHTA and CDR2 FQGTGA. The CDR3 reads CASSLYGRAGSPLHF. As DNA, the CDR3 is TGTGCCAGCAGCTTATACGGCAGGGCCGGGTCACCCCTCCACTTT.

The chain employs TRBV29-1 and TRBJ1-4; TRBD1 matches at 7 bases. J lost 8 bases, V lost 4 bases, and 4 bases had no gene match. Germline CDR1 is SQVTM and CDR2 is ANQGSEA. The CDR3 contains 12 residues. The CDR3 nucleotides are TGCAGCGTTGGTCCAGGGGGGGAAAAACTGTTTTTT. Translation gives CSVGPGGEKLFF.

This clone was seen once. Other DNA sequences in the same sample also yield this CDR3. The chain links TRBV4-3 to TRBJ2-7; TRBD2 agrees at 9 bases. Trimming removed 1 base from V and 1 base from J; junction bases left unmatched: 2. The CDR3 contains 15 residues. Germline assignment: CDR1 LGHNA and CDR2 YSLEER. CDR3 bases: TGCGCCAGCAGCCAAGGGCTAGCGGGATCCTACGAGCAGTACTTC. It encodes CASSQGLAGSYEQYF.

V gene TRBV13 combines with J gene TRBJ1-6; D unclear. The CDR3 contains 16 residues. V shed 5 bases and J shed 0 bases, with 11 bases lying between them. Germline CDR1 and CDR2: PRHDT and FYEKMQ (reference sequence). The CDR3 loop is CASSPEGSSYNSPLHF. The CDR3 DNA sequence: TGTGCCAGCAGCCCTGAGGGAAGCTCCTATAATTCACCCCTCCACTTT.

This chain links TRBV5-1 with TRBJ2-3; 10 bases agree with TRBD2. Germline lookup yields CDR1 SGHRS and CDR2 YFSETQ. This CDR3 is built from 19 residues. Trimming took 3 bases from V and 4 from J; bases not matched to a gene: 17. The CDR3 sequence is CASSSPATSGSRRADTQYF. The CDR3 coding sequence is TGCGCCAGCAGCTCCCCTGCGACTAGCGGGTCCCGTAGGGCAGATACGCAGTATTTT.

The CDR3 spells CAISAGQLYEQYF. In DNA, the CDR3 is TGTGCCATCAGTGCCGGACAGCTCTACGAGCAGTACTTC. The chain is built from TRBV10-3 and TRBJ2-7; D is perhaps TRBD1 (6 bases). Germline V CDR1 and CDR2: ENHRY, SYGVKD. Trimming removed 4 bases at V and 3 bases at J, with 10 bases between. The CDR3 covers 13 residues.

The chain is built from TRBV6-2 or TRBV6-3 and TRBJ2-7; 10 positions agree with TRBD2. From germline, CDR1 is MNHEY and CDR2 SVGEGT. The ends lost 2 bases at V and 2 bases at J; junction bases unmatched: 3. The CDR3 spans 15 residues. The CDR3 bases are TGTGCCAGCAGTTACGGCCTAGCGGGGGCCTACGAGCAGTACTTC. It yields the protein CASSYGLAGAYEQYF.